These T cell receptor beta chains were read from a single sample in a study of T cells after yellow fever vaccination. TCRdb reprocessed the 5' RACE reads with MiXCR, giving one entry per CDR3 protein. The sample includes about 340,000 distinct CDR3 sequences, more than 8.5% of them seen just once. The material sequenced was PBMCs, taken on the day of the first yellow fever vaccination. These receptors were collected from a man aged 18 to 30 who received the YFV17D yellow fever vaccine. Both conserved end residues are part of each CDR3. The D gene is left open where the match is weak. A clone size is listed for some rows: how often the clone was seen (once, few, many), or a class if it is expanded.

TRBJ1-2	TRBD1	few	TRBV29-1	CSVEESTGVPSTF	TGCAGCGTTGAAGAGTCGACAGGGGTTCCGAGCACCTTC
TRBJ2-5	TRBD2	many	TRBV2	CASSGSGGAETQYF	TGTGCCAGCAGCGGTAGCGGGGGGGCCGAGACCCAGTACTTC
TRBJ2-2	.	.	TRBV18	CASSLQGTPGELFF	TGTGCCAGCTCACTTCAGGGGACTCCCGGGGAGCTGTTTTTT
TRBJ2-2	.	many	TRBV6-5	CASSYSPRPSHTGELFF	TGTGCCAGCAGTTATTCCCCGAGACCCAGCCACACCGGGGAGCTGTTTTTT
TRBJ2-3	.	few	TRBV6-1	CASRTDTQYF	TGTGCCAGCCGCACAGATACGCAGTATTTT
TRBJ2-2	TRBD1	many	TRBV7-7	CASSSTGGELFF	TGTGCCAGCAGCTCGACAGGGGGGGAGCTGTTTTTT
TRBJ2-3	.	many	TRBV6-2/TRBV6-3	CASSDADAKGTDTQYF	TGTGCCAGCAGTGACGCAGACGCTAAGGGCACAGATACGCAGTATTTT
TRBJ1-2	.	.	TRBV9	CASSVGHRVDGYTF	TGTGCCAGCAGCGTAGGGCACAGGGTGGATGGCTACACCTTC
TRBJ2-5	.	.	TRBV5-1	CASSLAENKETQYF	TGCGCCAGCAGCTTGGCGGAGAACAAAGAGACCCAGTACTTC
TRBJ2-3	TRBD2	many	TRBV7-6	CASSSSYSGGEDTQYF	TGTGCCAGCAGCTCTTCCTATAGCGGGGGCGAGGATACGCAGTATTTT
TRBJ2-7	.	many	TRBV29-1	CSVGDTSYEQYF	TGCAGCGTTGGGGATACATCCTACGAGCAGTACTTC
TRBJ2-3	.	many	TRBV5-1	CASSPDPSSGTQYF	TGCGCCAGCAGCCCGGACCCCTCCTCGGGTACGCAGTATTTT
TRBJ2-1	.	few	TRBV5-1	CASSLALQGGVYNEQFF	TGCGCCAGCAGCTTGGCATTGCAGGGGGGGGTCTACAATGAGCAGTTCTTC
TRBJ2-1	.	few	TRBV4-3	CASSQDGPRGGGEGEQFF	TGCGCCAGCAGCCAAGATGGGCCGCGCGGGGGCGGGGAGGGGGAGCAGTTCTTC
TRBJ1-4	TRBD1	few	TRBV2	CASRTQGVRNEKLFF	TGTGCCAGCAGGACGCAGGGGGTTCGGAATGAAAAACTGTTTTTT
TRBJ1-4	TRBD1	.	TRBV4-1	CASSQPQGAVEKLFF	TGCGCCAGCAGCCAACCGCAGGGGGCCGTAGAAAAACTGTTTTTT
TRBJ1-2	.	.	TRBV12-3/TRBV12-4	CASSLLGGRSHGYTF	TGTGCCAGCAGTTTATTGGGGGGACGAAGTCATGGCTACACCTTC
TRBJ1-3	.	few	TRBV10-3	CAIVGSGNTIYF	TGTGCCATCGTTGGCTCTGGAAACACCATATATTTT
TRBJ1-2	.	.	TRBV11-2	CASSHGVNYGYTF	TGTGCCAGCAGCCACGGGGTCAACTATGGCTACACCTTC
TRBJ2-5	TRBD1	.	TRBV7-2	CASSSRDRYQETQYF	TGTGCCAGCAGCTCCCGGGACAGATACCAAGAGACCCAGTACTTC
TRBJ2-3	TRBD2	many	TRBV5-4	CASLPSGGAKDTQYF	TGTGCCAGCCTCCCGAGCGGGGGGGCCAAAGATACGCAGTATTTT
TRBJ2-3	TRBD2	.	TRBV6-5	CASSYSSGGYTDTQYF	TGTGCCAGCAGTTACTCTAGCGGGGGGTACACAGATACGCAGTATTTT
TRBJ2-1	TRBD1	many	TRBV18	CASSQGQGSYNEQFF	TGTGCCAGCTCACAAGGACAGGGATCCTACAATGAGCAGTTCTTC
TRBJ2-3	TRBD1	few	TRBV7-9	CASTIDRGNTDTQYF	TGTGCCAGCACCATAGACAGGGGAAACACAGATACGCAGTATTTT
TRBJ2-5	.	many	TRBV20-1	CSARQYQETQYF	TGCAGTGCTAGACAGTACCAAGAGACCCAGTACTTC
TRBJ2-5	.	.	TRBV6-2/TRBV6-3	CASSSREIPKTQYF	TGTGCCAGCAGTAGCCGGGAAATCCCCAAGACCCAGTACTTC
TRBJ2-7	TRBD2	.	TRBV4-1	CASSQEPGLAGYEQYF	TGCGCCAGCAGCCAAGAACCGGGACTAGCGGGGTACGAGCAGTACTTC
TRBJ2-7	.	many	TRBV2	CASKGGTSGEQYF	TGTGCCAGCAAGGGCGGGACTTCGGGAGAGCAGTACTTC
TRBJ2-7	TRBD1	few	TRBV18	CASSTMTGTGGLHEQYF	TGTGCCAGCTCGACCATGACCGGGACAGGGGGACTACACGAGCAGTACTTC
TRBJ2-3	TRBD2	.	TRBV5-1	CASSLAASGGFTDTQYF	TGCGCCAGCAGCTTGGCGGCTAGCGGGGGCTTCACAGATACGCAGTATTTT
TRBJ2-7	TRBD2	many	TRBV5-1	CASSGGTSGWYEQYF	TGCGCCAGCAGCGGCGGGACTAGCGGGTGGTACGAGCAGTACTTC
TRBJ1-4	.	.	TRBV5-1	CASSLGQTTNEKLFF	TGCGCCAGCAGCTTGGGGCAGACAACTAATGAAAAACTGTTTTTT
TRBJ2-7	TRBD1	few	TRBV6-2/TRBV6-3	CASSSWDSLPLEQYF	TGTGCCAGCAGTTCTTGGGACAGCCTCCCTCTCGAGCAGTACTTC
TRBJ2-5	TRBD1	.	TRBV5-1	CASSLGPAGTGETQYF	TGCGCCAGCAGCTTGGGACCAGCCGGGACAGGGGAGACCCAGTACTTC
TRBJ2-1	.	few	TRBV5-1	CASSLAIDEQFF	TGCGCCAGCAGCTTGGCCATAGATGAGCAGTTCTTC
TRBJ2-7	TRBD1	many	TRBV28	CASSLGDRVAEQYF	TGTGCCAGCAGTTTGGGGGACAGGGTCGCCGAGCAGTACTTC
TRBJ1-5	.	.	TRBV24-1	CATSGGGPQHF	TGTGCCACCAGCGGTGGTGGGCCCCAGCATTTT